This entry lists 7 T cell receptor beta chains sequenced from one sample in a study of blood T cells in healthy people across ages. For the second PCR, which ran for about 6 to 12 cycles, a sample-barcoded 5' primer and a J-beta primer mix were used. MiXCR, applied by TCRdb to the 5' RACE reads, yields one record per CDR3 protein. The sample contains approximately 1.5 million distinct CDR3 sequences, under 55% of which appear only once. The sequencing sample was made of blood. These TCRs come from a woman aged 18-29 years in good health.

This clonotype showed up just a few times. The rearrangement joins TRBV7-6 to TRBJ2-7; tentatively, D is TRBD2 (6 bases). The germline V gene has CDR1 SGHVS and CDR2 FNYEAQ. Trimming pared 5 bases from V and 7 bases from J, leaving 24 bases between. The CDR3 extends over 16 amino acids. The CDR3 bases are TGTGCCAGCAGCGACCGGACCGGAGGGTGGTTTGAAGAGCAGTACTTC. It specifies CASSDRTGGWFEEQYF.

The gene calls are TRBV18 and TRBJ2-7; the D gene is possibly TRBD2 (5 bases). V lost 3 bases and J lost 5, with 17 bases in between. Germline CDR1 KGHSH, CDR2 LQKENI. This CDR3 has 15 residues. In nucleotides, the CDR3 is TGTGCCAGCTCACCTACAGTACCCCTCGGGGACGAGCAGTACTTC. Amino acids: CASSPTVPLGDEQYF. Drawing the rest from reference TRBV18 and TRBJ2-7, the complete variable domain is NAGVMQNPRHLVRRRGQEARLRCSPMKGHSHVYWYRQLPEEGLKFMVYLQKENIIDESGMPKERFSAEFPKEGPSILRIQQVVRGDSAAYFCASSPTVPLGDEQYFGPGTRLTVT.

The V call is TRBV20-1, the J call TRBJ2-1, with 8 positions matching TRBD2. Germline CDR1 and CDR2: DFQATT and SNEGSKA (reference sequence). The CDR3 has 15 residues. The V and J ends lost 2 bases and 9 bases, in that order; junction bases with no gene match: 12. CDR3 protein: CSARPPGLENREQFF. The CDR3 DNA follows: TGCAGTGCTAGACCACCGGGACTAGAGAACCGTGAGCAGTTCTTC.

The CDR3 spells CSVDRGQGLTDTQYF. Here the CDR3 DNA reads TGCAGCGTTGATAGAGGACAGGGCCTCACAGATACGCAGTATTTT. V is TRBV29-1 and J is TRBJ2-3; 8 bases line up with TRBD1. This CDR3 has 15 residues. Per the germline V gene, CDR1 is SQVTM and CDR2 is ANQGSEA. J gave up 2 bases and V 3 bases, and 7 bases lay outside the gene matches.

The CDR3 loop reads CASSLEACLCYGYTF. CDR3 nucleotides: TGTGCCAGCAGCTTAGAGGCTTGTCTGTGCTATGGCTACACCTTC. The chain uses TRBV7-6 and TRBJ1-2; D unresolved. V was shortened by 1 base and J by 4 bases, with 13 bases between the two germline ends. The CDR3 has 15 residues. Germline V gives CDR1 SGHVS, CDR2 FNYEAQ. Together with reference TRBV7-6 and TRBJ1-2, the CDR3 gives the full variable domain: GAGVSQSPRYKVTKRGQDVALRCDPISGHVSLYWYRQALGQGPEFLTYFNYEAQQDKSGLPNDRFSAERPEGSISTLTIQRTEQRDSAMYRCASSLEACLCYGYTFGSGTRLTVV.

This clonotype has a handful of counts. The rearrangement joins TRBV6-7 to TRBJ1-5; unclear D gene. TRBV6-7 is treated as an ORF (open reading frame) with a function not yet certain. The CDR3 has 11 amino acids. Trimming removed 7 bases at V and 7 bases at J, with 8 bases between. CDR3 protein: CASIPGQPQHF. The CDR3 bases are TGTGCCAGCATTCCGGGACAGCCCCAGCATTTT.

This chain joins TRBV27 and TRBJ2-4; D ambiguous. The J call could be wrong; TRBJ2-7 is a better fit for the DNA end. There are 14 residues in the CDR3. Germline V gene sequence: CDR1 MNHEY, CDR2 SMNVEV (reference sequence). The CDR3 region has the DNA TGTGCCAGCAGTTTTTATGGCAGGACCTACGAGCAGTACTTC. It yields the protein CASSFYGRTYEQYF.